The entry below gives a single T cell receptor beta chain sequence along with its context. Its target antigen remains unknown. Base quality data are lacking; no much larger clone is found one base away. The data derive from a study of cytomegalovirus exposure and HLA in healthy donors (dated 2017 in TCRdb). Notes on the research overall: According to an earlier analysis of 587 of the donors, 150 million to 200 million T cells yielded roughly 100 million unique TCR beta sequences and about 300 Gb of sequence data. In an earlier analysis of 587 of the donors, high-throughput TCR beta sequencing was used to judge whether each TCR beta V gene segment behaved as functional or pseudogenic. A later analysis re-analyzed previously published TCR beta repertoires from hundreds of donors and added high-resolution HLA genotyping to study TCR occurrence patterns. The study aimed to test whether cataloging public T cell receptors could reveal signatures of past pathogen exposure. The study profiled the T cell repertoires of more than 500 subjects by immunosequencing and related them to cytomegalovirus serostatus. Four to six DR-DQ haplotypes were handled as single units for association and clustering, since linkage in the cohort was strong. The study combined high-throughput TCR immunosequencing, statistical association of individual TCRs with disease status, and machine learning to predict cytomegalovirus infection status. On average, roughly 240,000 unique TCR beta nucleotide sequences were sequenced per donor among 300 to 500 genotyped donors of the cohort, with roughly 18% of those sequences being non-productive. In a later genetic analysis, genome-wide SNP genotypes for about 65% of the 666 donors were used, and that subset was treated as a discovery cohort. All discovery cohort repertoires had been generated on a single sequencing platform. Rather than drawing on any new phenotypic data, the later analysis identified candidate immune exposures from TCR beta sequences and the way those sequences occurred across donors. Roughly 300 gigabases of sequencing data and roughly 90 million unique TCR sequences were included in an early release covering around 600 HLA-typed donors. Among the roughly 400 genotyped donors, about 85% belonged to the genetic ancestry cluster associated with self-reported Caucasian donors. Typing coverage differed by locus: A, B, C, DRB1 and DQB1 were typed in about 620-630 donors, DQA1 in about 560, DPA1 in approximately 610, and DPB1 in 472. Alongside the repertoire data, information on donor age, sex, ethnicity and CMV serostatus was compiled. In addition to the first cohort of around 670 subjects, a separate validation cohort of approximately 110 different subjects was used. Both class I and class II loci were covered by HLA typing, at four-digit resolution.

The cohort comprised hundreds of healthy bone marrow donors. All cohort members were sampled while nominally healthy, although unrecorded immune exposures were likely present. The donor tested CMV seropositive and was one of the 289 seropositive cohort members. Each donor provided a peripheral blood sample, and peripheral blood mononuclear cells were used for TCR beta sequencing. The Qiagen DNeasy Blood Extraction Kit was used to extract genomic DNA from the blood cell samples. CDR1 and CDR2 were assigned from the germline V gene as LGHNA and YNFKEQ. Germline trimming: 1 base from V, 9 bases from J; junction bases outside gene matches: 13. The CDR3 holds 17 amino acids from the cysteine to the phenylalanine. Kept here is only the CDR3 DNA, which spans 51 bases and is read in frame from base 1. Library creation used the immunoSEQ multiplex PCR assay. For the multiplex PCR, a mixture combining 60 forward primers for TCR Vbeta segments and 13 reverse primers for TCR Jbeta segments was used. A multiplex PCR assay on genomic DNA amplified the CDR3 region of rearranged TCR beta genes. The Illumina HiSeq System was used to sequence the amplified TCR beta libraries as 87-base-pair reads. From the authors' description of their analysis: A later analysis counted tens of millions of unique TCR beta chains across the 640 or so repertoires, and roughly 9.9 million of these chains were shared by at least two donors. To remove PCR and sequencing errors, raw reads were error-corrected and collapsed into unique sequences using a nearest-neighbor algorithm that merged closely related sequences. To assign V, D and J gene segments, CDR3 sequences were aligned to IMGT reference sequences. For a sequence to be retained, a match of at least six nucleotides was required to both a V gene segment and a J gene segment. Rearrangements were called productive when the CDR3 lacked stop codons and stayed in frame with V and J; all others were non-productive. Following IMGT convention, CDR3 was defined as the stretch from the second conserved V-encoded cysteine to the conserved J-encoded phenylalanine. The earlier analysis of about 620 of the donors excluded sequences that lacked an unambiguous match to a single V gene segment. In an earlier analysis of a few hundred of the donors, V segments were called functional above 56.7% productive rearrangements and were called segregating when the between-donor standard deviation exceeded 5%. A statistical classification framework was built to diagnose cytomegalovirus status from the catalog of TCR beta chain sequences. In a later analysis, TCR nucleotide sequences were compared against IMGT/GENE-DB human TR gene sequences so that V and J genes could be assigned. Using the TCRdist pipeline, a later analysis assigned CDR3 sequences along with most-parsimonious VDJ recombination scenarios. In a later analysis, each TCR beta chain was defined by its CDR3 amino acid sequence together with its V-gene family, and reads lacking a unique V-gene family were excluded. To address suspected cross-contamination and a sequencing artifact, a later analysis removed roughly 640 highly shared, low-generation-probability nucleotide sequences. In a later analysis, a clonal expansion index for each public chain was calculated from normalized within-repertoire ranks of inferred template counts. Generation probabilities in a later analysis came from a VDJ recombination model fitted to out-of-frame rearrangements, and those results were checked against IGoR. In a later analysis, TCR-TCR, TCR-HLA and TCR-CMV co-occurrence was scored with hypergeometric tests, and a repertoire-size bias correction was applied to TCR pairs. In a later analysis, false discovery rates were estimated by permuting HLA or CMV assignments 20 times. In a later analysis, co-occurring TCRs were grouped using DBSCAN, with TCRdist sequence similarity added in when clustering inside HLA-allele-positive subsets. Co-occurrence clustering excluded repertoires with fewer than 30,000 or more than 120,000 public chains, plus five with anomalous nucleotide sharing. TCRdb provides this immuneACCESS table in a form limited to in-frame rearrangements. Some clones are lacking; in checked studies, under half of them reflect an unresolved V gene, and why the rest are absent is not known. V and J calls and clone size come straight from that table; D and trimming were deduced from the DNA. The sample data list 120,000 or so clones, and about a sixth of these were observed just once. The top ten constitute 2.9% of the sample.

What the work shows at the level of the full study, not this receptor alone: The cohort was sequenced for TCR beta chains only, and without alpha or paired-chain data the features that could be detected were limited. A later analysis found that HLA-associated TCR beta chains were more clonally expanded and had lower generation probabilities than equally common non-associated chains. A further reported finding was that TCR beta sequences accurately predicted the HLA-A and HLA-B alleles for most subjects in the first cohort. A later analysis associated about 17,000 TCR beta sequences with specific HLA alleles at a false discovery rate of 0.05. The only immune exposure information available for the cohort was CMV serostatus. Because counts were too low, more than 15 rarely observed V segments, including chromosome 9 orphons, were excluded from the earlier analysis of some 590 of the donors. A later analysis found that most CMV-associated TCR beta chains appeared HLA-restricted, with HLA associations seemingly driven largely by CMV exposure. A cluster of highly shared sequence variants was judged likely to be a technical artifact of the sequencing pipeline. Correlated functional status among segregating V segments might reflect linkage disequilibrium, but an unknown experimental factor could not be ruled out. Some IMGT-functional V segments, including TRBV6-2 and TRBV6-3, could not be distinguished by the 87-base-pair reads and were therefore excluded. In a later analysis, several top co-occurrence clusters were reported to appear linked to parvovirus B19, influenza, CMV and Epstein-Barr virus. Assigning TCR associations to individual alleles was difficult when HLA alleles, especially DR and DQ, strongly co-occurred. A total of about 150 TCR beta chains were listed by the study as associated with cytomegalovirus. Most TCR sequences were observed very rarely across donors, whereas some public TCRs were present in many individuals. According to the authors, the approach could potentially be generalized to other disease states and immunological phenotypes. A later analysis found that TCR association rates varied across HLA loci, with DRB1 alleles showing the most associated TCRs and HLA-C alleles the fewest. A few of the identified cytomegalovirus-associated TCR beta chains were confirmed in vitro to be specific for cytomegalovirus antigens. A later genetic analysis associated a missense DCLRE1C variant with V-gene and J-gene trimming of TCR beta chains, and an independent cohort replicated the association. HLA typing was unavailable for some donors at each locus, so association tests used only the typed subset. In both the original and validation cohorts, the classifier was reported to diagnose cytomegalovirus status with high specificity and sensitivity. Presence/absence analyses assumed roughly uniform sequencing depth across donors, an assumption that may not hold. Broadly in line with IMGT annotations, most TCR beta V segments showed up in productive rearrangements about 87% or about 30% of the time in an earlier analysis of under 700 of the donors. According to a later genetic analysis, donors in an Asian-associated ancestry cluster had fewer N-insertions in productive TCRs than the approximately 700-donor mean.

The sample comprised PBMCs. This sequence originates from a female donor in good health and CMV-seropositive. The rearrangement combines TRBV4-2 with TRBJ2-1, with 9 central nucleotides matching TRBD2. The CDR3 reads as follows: CASSQVGPGGGALEQFF. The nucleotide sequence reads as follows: TGTGCCAGCAGCCAAGTCGGGCCCGGCGGGGGGGCCCTTGAGCAGTTCTTC.